One sample yielded the 13 T cell receptor beta chains listed below, sequenced in a study of CD8+ T cells in alopecia areata. The treatment is: oral pan-JAK inhibitor, 5-10 mg twice daily. Investigators isolated RNA and reverse transcribed it into cDNA to act as the sequencing template. The protocol was immunoSEQ multiplex PCR, while the TCRdb copy is restricted to in-frame clones and leaves out a portion. Of some 220,000 clones in the sample, more than 45% were seen once. The sample in question was CD4+ T cells sorted from blood, obtained at week 4, from a patient treated with tofacitinib. These receptors all stem from a human donor with alopecia areata.

The V gene is TRBV6-5, the J gene TRBJ2-7; 7 nucleotides match TRBD1. The germline V gene has CDR1 MNHEY and CDR2 SVGAGI. V trimming: 0 bases; J trimming: 2 bases; junction bases outside the gene matches: 4. This CDR3 spans 15 amino acids. The DNA of the CDR3 is TGTGCCAGCAGTTACTCGGCGCAGGGGGCCTACGAGCAGTACTTC. It encodes CASSYSAQGAYEQYF.

This clone was detected a few times. This CDR3 is also generated by other DNA sequences in the sample. This CDR3 reads CASSLGQGYNEQFF. The CDR3 DNA reads TGCGCCAGCAGCCTTGGACAGGGTTACAATGAGCAGTTCTTC. This chain connects TRBV4-1 to TRBJ2-1, with 8 bases fitting TRBD1. The CDR3 covers 14 residues. CDR1 is MGHRA, CDR2 YSYEKL, per germline. Trimming at V came to 4 bases and at J to 4 bases, leaving 3 bases not matched to a gene.

The chain is built from TRBV27 and TRBJ1-1, with D uncertain. Germline lookup yields CDR1 MNHEY and CDR2 SMNVEV (reference sequence). Trimming stripped 7 bases from V and 1 base from J, with 10 bases between. This CDR3 has 13 residues. CDR3 nucleotides: TGTGCCAGCAAGTTGAACGCGAACACTGAAGCTTTCTTT. It codes for CASKLNANTEAFF.

CDR3 in amino acids: CASSSTWSGANVLTF. The CDR3 bases are TGTGCCAGCAGCTCCACGTGGTCTGGGGCCAACGTCCTGACTTTC. The chain carries TRBV5-4 and TRBJ2-6; D ambiguous. The V and J ends lost 3 bases and 1 base respectively, with 8 bases between them. Germline CDR1 is SGHNT and CDR2 is YYREEE (reference sequence). This CDR3 is 15 amino acids long. Full variable domain (missing parts from reference TRBV5-4 and TRBJ2-6): ETGVTQSPTHLIKTRGQQVTLRCSSQSGHNTVSWYQQALGQGPQFIFQYYREEENGRGNFPPRFSGLQFPNYSSELNVNALELDDSALYLCASSSTWSGANVLTFGAGSRLTVL.

A few counts support this clone. This chain connects TRBV7-3 to TRBJ2-1, with D possibly being TRBD2 (6 bases). The germline gives CDR1 SGHTA, CDR2 FQGTGA. Between the trimmed V and J ends, which lost 3 bases and 5 bases, there was a span of 14 bases. The CDR3 is 15 residues long. CDR3 protein: CASSLGLAKNNEQFF. The CDR3 region has the DNA TGTGCCAGCAGCTTGGGTCTAGCGAAGAACAATGAGCAGTTCTTC.

Concerning this clone itself: This could be a read error, since a much larger clone is one nucleotide away. The chain recombines TRBV11-2 with TRBJ2-7; possibly TRBD2 for D (5 bases). In germline, CDR1 is SGHAT, CDR2 FQNNGV. The V and J ends lost 5 bases and 2 bases respectively, with 10 bases between them. The CDR3 extends over 13 amino acids. The CDR3 is CASSPRGPYEQYF. The CDR3 DNA reads TGTGCCAGCAGCCCCCGGGGTCCCTACGAGCAGTACTTC.

This clone was seen only a few times. The rearrangement joins TRBV2 to TRBJ1-5, with 7 bases matching TRBD1. V lost 9 bases, J lost 3 bases, and 5 bases stayed unmatched. The V gene's germline CDR1 is SNHLY and CDR2 FYNNEI. CDR3 length equals 13 residues. As DNA, the CDR3 is TGTGCCAGTACAGGGGAGGTCAATCAGCCCCAGCATTTT. Residues: CASTGEVNQPQHF.

This clone was seen only a few times. CDR3 sequence: CASGAASTDTQYF. Written as DNA, the CDR3 is TGTGCCAGTGGAGCGGCTAGCACAGATACGCAGTATTTT. The V and J genes are TRBV19 and TRBJ2-3; the D gene is possibly TRBD2 (5 bases). Germline V gene data show CDR1 as LNHDA and CDR2 as SQIVND (reference sequence). V was clipped by 8 bases and J by 0 bases, with 9 bases between them. The CDR3 loop spans 13 amino acids.

This clone was observed a handful of times. The rearrangement joins TRBV5-1 to TRBJ2-6; TRBD1 agrees at 8 bases. The CDR3 sequence is 17 residues long. The germline V gene has CDR1 SGHRS and CDR2 YFSETQ. Unmatched junction bases numbered 8, after V lost 6 bases and J lost 0 bases. CDR3 nucleotide sequence: TGCGCCAGCAACAGACAGGGGCCGGCCTCTGGGGCCAACGTCCTGACTTTC. Protein: CASNRQGPASGANVLTF.

Only one count was recorded for this clone. The chain has TRBV9 and TRBJ2-4; the match to TRBD1 covers 7 bases. Germline assignment: CDR1 SGDLS and CDR2 YYNGEE. This CDR3 has 14 residues. V lost 0 bases to trimming and J lost 7 bases; unmatched junction nucleotides: 4. CDR3 DNA: TGTGCCAGCAGCGTAGCTGCGGACAGGAACATTCAGTACTTC. Translation: CASSVAADRNIQYF.

This clone showed up just a few times. V and J are TRBV7-9 and TRBJ2-1; no definite D call. Germline assignment: CDR1 SEHNR and CDR2 FQNEAQ (reference sequence). V lost 6 bases and J lost 6, with 24 bases in between. This CDR3 is 17 amino acids long. The CDR3 DNA sequence: TGTGCCAGCAGACGCCTGGGAATAGCCAATTCTCCCAATGAGCAGTTCTTC. Its translation is CASRRLGIANSPNEQFF.

Here the CDR3 reads CASGTLAGGHNEQFF. The CDR3 nucleotides are TGTGCCAGCGGGACCCTAGCGGGGGGGCACAATGAGCAGTTCTTC. V is TRBV2 and J is TRBJ2-1; TRBD2 matches 12 bases. The CDR3 loop spans 15 amino acids. Germline values: CDR1 SNHLY, CDR2 FYNNEI. Losses at the gene ends were 8 bases for V and 5 bases for J; bases not matched to a gene: 7.

The chain recombines TRBV5-4 with TRBJ2-2, with D maybe TRBD1 (5 bases). V was clipped by 5 bases and J by 0 bases, with 8 bases between them. CDR3 size: 14 residues. Germline CDR1 is SGHNT and CDR2 is YYREEE (reference sequence). The CDR3 region has the DNA TGTGCCAGCAGTTCCAGGGCGAACACCGGGGAGCTGTTTTTT. It yields the protein CASSSRANTGELFF.